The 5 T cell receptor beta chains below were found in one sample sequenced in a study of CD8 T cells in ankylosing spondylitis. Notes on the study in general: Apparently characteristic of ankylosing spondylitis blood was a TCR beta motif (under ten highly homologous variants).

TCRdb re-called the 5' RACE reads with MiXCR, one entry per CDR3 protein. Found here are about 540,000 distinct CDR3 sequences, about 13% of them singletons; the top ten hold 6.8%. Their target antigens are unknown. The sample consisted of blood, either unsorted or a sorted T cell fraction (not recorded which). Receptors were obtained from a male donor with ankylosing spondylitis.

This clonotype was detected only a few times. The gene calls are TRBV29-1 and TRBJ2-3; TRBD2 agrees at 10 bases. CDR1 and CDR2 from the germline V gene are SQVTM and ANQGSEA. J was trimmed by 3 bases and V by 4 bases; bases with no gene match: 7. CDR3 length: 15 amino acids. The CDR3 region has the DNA TGCAGCGTTGCGGGCTCTAGCGGGAGAACAGATACGCAGTATTTT. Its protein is CSVAGSSGRTDTQYF.

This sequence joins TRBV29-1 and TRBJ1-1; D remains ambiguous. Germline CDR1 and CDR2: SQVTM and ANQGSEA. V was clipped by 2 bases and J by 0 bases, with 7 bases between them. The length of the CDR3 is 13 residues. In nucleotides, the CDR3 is TGCAGCGTTGAAACTAGGTTGAACACTGAAGCTTTCTTT. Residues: CSVETRLNTEAFF.

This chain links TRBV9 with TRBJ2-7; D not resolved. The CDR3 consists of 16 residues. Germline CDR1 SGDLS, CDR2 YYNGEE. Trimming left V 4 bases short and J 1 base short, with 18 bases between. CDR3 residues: CASSPRSGTTSYEQYF. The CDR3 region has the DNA TGTGCCAGCAGCCCCCGTTCGGGCACTACTTCCTACGAGCAGTACTTC.

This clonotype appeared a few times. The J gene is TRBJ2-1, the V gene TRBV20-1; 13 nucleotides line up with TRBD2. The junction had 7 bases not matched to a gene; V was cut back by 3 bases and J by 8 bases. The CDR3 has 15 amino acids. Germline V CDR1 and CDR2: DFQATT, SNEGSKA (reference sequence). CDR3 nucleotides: TGCAGTGCTAGCTCTCTACTAGCGGGAGGGGATGAGCAGTTCTTC. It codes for CSASSLLAGGDEQFF.

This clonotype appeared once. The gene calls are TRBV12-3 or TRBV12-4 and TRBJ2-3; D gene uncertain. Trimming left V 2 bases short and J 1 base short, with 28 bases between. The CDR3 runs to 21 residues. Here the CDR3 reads CASSLPPTLDEPDPGTDTQYF. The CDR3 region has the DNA TGTGCCAGCAGTTTACCGCCGACGTTGGACGAACCGGACCCCGGCACAGATACGCAGTATTTT.